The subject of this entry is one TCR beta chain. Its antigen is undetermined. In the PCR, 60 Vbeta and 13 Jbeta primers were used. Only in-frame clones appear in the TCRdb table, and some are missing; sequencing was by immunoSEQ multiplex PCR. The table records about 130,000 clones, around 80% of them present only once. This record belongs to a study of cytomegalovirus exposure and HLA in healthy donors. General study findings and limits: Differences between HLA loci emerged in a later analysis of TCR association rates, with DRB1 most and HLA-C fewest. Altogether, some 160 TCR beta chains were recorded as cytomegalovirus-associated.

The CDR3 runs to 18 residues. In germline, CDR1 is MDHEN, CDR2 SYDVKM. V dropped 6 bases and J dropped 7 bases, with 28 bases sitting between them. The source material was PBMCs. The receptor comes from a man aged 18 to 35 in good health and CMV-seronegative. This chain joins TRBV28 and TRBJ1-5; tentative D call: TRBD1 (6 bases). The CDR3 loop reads CASSFFRMRQLGGQPQHF. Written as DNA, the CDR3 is TGTGCCAGCAGCTTCTTCCGGATGCGACAGTTAGGGGGACAGCCCCAGCATTTT.